Listed below are T cell receptor beta chains from one sample, sequenced in a study of T cells in Graves' hyperthyroidism and ophthalmopathy. TCRdb redid the calling of the multiplex PCR reads with MiXCR, one entry per CDR3 protein. Here the sample spans about 610,000 distinct CDR3 sequences, roughly 15% being singletons. What was sequenced was blood. These receptor sequences come from a woman aged 40 to 55 with Graves' ophthalmopathy. CDR3s include the opening cysteine and the closing phenylalanine or tryptophan. A D gene is named only where the DNA matches it firmly. Not all rows give a size; the values are once, few, many and, for expanded clones, a class.

d_gene	abundance	j_gene	v_gene	CDR3nt	CDR3aa
NA	many	TRBJ1-2	TRBV19	TGTGCCAGTAGTAGATCATTCGGGGGCAAGAACTATGGCTACACCTTC	CASSRSFGGKNYGYTF
NA	many	TRBJ1-2	TRBV6-5	TGTGCCAGCAGTTACCAGGGTGGATCGAAAGGCTACACCTTC	CASSYQGGSKGYTF
NA	many	TRBJ2-5	TRBV12-5	TGTGCCAATAGCGGCCCGGGTGAGACCCAGTACTTC	CANSGPGETQYF
NA	NA	TRBJ2-7	TRBV25-1	TGTGCCAGCAGTTCAGTCCACAGGGCCGGCTACGAGCAGTACTTC	CASSSVHRAGYEQYF
NA	many	TRBJ2-7	TRBV6-5	TGTGCCAGCACCAGGGGCTATACTAGCTACGAGCAGTACTTC	CASTRGYTSYEQYF
NA	many	TRBJ1-1	TRBV3-1	TGTGCCAGCAGCCAAGGATCTTCAGCTTTCTTT	CASSQGSSAFF
TRBD2	many	TRBJ2-1	TRBV10-3	TGTGCCATCAGTCCCGGGGGGAGCTCCTACAATGAGCAGTTCTTC	CAISPGGSSYNEQFF
NA	NA	TRBJ2-7	TRBV20-1	TGCAGTGCTAACTCCCCGAAAGGGGCCCACGAGCAGTACTTC	CSANSPKGAHEQYF
TRBD1	many	TRBJ1-1	TRBV6-4	TGTGCCAGCAGACTCCAGGACAGGGAAGACACTGAAGCTTTCTTT	CASRLQDREDTEAFF
NA	many	TRBJ2-7	TRBV12-3/TRBV12-4	TGTGCCTCCCGAGGGATAGTCAACGAGCAGTACTTC	CASRGIVNEQYF
NA	many	TRBJ1-1	TRBV6-1	TGTGCCAGCAGTGGTAGTAGAATGAACACTGAAGCTTTCTTT	CASSGSRMNTEAFF
TRBD1	many	TRBJ2-5	TRBV29-1	TGCAGCACCGGCCGGGACAGGTACCAGACCCAGTACTTC	CSTGRDRYQTQYF
NA	few	TRBJ1-1	TRBV3-1	TGTGCCAGCACCCGGGGGGGCGGGGACACTGAAGCTTTCTTT	CASTRGGGDTEAFF
NA	NA	TRBJ1-1	TRBV11-2	TGTGCCAGCAGCTTAGGAGACAAAGCTTTCTTT	CASSLGDKAFF
TRBD1	many	TRBJ1-1	TRBV28	TGTGCCAGCAGTTTCTCAGGGGGCATGGGAACTGAAGCTTTCTTT	CASSFSGGMGTEAFF
NA	many	TRBJ2-2	TRBV24-1	TGTGCCACCAGTGATTTCGTAGGCGGGGAGCTGTTTTTT	CATSDFVGGELFF
NA	many	TRBJ2-5	TRBV25-1	TGTGCCAGCAGTGAATTAGGCCGTACCCAGTACTTC	CASSELGRTQYF
NA	few	TRBJ2-7	TRBV7-9	TGTGCCAGCAGCTTGTCTGACGGATCCTTTTACGAGCAGTACTTC	CASSLSDGSFYEQYF
TRBD1	many	TRBJ1-5	TRBV19	TGTGCCACCACAGAGGGGCAGGGGGTAAATGGTCAGCCCCAGCATTTT	CATTEGQGVNGQPQHF
NA	many	TRBJ2-2	TRBV6-5	TGTGCCAGCAGTTACTCGTATACCGGGGAGCTGTTTTTT	CASSYSYTGELFF
TRBD2	many	TRBJ2-7	TRBV7-8	TGTGCCAGCAGCTCGCCGGGACTAGCGGCCGAGCAGTACTTC	CASSSPGLAAEQYF
NA	many	TRBJ2-5	TRBV12-3/TRBV12-4	TGTGCCAGCACCCTGAGGATGCAAGAGACCCAGTACTTC	CASTLRMQETQYF
NA	many	TRBJ1-2	TRBV11-2	TGTGCCAGCAGCTTACTTTCGGCAGCACCACCGGAATACTATGGCTACACCTTC	CASSLLSAAPPEYYGYTF
NA	once	TRBJ1-1	TRBV6-1	TGTGCCAGCAGCTCGCCGGGGACTAACACTGAAGCTTTCTTT	CASSSPGTNTEAFF
NA	NA	TRBJ2-5	TRBV28	TGTGCCAGCAGTTTGCGACAGGCGGGTCTACAAGAGACCCAGTACTTC	CASSLRQAGLQETQYF
NA	NA	TRBJ1-1	TRBV6-2/TRBV6-3	TGTGCCAGCAGACTAAAACCCCAGGGAAACACTGAAGCTTTCTTT	CASRLKPQGNTEAFF